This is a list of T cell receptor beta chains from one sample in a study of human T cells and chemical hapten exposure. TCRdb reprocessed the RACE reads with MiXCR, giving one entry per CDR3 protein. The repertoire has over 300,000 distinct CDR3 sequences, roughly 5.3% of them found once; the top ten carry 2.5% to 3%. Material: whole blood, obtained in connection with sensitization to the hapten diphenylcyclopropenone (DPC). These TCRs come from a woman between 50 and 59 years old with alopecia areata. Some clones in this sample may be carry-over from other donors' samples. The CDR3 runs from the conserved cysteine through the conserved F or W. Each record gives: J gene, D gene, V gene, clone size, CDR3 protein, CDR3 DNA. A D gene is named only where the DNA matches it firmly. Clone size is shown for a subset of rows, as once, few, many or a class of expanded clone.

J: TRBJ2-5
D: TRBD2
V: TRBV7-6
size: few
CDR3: CASSKAGGEGETQYF
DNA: TGTGCCAGCAGCAAAGCGGGGGGAGAGGGAGAGACCCAGTACTTC

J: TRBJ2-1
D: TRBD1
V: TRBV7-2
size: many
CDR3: CASSSPDRGNEQFF
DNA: TGTGCCAGCAGCTCCCCAGACAGGGGCAATGAGCAGTTCTTC

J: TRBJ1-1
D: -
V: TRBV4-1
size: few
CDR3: CASSQETTTEAFF
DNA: TGCGCCAGCAGCCAAGAGACAACCACTGAAGCTTTCTTT

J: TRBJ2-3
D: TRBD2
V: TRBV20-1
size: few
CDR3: CSADGTSGGVATQYF
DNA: TGCAGTGCTGACGGGACTAGCGGGGGCGTAGCCACGCAGTATTTT

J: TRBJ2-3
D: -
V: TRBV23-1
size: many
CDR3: CASSHRGRTYYGTDTQYF
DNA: TGCGCCAGCAGTCACAGGGGAAGAACCTACTACGGCACAGATACGCAGTATTTT

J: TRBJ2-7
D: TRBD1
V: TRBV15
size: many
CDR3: CATSTPGQGRYEQYF
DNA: TGTGCCACCAGCACCCCCGGACAGGGGCGATACGAGCAGTACTTC

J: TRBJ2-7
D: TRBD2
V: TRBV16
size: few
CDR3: CASSHRGSGSHEQYF
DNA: TGTGCCAGCAGCCATCGGGGTAGCGGGAGCCACGAGCAGTACTTC

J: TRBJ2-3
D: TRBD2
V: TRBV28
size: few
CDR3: CASSQGSGRTTDTQYF
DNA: TGTGCCAGCAGCCAAGGGAGCGGGAGGACCACAGATACGCAGTATTTT

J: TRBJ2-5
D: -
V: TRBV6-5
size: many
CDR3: CASSSKRGLQETQYF
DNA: TGTGCCAGCAGTTCCAAACGGGGGCTACAAGAGACCCAGTACTTC

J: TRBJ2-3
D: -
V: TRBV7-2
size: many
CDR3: CASSLPDSTQYF
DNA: TGTGCCAGCAGCTTACCCGATTCAACGCAGTATTTT

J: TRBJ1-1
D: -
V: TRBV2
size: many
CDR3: CASLRREMGTEAFF
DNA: TGTGCCAGCCTGCGGCGGGAGATGGGGACTGAAGCTTTCTTT

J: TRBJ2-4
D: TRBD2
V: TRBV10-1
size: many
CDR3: CASSPGLEGIQYF
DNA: TGCGCCAGCAGCCCGGGACTAGAAGGCATTCAGTACTTC

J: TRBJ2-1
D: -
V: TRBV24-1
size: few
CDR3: CATSDSDQRAGEQFF
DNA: TGTGCCACCAGTGACTCGGACCAGCGGGCGGGCGAGCAGTTCTTC

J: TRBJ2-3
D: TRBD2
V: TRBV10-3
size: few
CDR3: CAISPARRGGPDTQYF
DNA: TGTGCCATCAGCCCGGCTCGACGGGGGGGCCCAGATACGCAGTATTTT

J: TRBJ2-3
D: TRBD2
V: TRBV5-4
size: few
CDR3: CASRLTSGGGTDTQYF
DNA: TGTGCCAGCAGGCTCACTAGCGGGGGGGGCACAGATACGCAGTATTTT

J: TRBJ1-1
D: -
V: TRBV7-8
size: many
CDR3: CASSLVAGAEAFF
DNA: TGTGCCAGCAGCTTAGTCGCCGGGGCTGAAGCTTTCTTT

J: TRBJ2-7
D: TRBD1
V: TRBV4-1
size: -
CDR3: CASSQTRDRGSYEQYF
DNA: TGCGCCAGCAGCCAAACCCGGGACAGGGGATCCTACGAGCAGTACTTC

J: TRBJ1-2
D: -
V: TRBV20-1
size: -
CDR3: CSARLGDGYTF
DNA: TGCAGTGCTAGATTAGGGGATGGCTACACCTTC

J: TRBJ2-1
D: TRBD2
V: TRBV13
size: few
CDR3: CASSSTSGGADYNEQFF
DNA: TGTGCCAGCAGTTCCACTAGCGGGGGGGCGGATTACAATGAGCAGTTCTTC

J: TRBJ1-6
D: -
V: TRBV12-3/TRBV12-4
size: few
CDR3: CASSSGHSPLHF
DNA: TGTGCCAGCAGTTCGGGACATTCACCCCTCCACTTT

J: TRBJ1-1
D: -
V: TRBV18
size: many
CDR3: CASSPSSGMGNTEAFF
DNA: TGTGCCAGCTCACCAAGTTCAGGGATGGGGAACACTGAAGCTTTCTTT

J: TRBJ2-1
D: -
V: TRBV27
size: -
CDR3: CASSWRGGNEQFF
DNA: TGTGCCAGCAGTTGGAGGGGGGGAAATGAGCAGTTCTTC

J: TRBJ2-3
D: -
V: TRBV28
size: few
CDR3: CASSLIGSTDTQYF
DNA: TGTGCCAGCAGTTTAATTGGGAGCACAGATACGCAGTATTTT

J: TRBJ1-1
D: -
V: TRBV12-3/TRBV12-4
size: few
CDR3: CASSFSRMNTEAFF
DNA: TGTGCCAGCAGTTTCTCCAGGATGAACACTGAAGCTTTCTTT

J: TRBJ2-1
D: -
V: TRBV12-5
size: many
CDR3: CASELAGEYEQFF
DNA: TGTGCTAGTGAGCTAGCAGGGGAATATGAGCAGTTCTTC

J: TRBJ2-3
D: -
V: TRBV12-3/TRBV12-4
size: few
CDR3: CATRGPYTDTQYF
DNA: TGTGCCACCCGAGGGCCCTACACAGATACGCAGTATTTT

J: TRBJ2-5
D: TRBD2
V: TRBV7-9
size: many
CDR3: CASSLAQLAGLSQETQYF
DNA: TGTGCCAGCAGCTTAGCGCAACTAGCGGGACTTTCGCAAGAGACCCAGTACTTC

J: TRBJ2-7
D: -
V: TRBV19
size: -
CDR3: CASSIVRTNYVEQYF
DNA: TGTGCCAGTAGTATAGTTCGGACCAACTACGTCGAGCAGTACTTC

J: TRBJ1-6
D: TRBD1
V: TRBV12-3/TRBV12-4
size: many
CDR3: CASSRDRENSPLHF
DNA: TGTGCCAGCAGCAGGGACAGGGAAAATTCACCCCTCCACTTT

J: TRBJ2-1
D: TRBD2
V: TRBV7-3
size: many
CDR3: CASSPSGASYNEQFF
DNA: TGTGCCAGCAGCCCAAGCGGGGCCTCCTACAATGAGCAGTTCTTC

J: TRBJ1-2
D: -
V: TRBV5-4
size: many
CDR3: CASSGYNKRGYTF
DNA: TGTGCCAGCAGCGGGTACAACAAGCGAGGCTACACCTTC

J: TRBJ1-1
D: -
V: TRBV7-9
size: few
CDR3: CASSKQGPNTEAFF
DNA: TGTGCCAGCAGCAAACAGGGCCCGAACACTGAAGCTTTCTTT

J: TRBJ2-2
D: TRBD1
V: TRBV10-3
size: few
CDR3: CAINRRQGNTGELFF
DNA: TGTGCCATCAATAGGAGACAGGGTAACACCGGGGAGCTGTTTTTT

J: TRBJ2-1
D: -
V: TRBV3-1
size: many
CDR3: CASSQDGAPGNEQFF
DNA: TGTGCCAGCAGCCAAGATGGCGCACCCGGCAATGAGCAGTTCTTC

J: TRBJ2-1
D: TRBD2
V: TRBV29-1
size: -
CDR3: CSVAGTSDSSYNEQFF
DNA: TGCAGCGTAGCCGGGACTAGCGACAGCTCCTACAATGAGCAGTTCTTC

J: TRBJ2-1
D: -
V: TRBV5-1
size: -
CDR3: CASSLTGGTGLYNEQFF
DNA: TGCGCCAGCAGCTTAACCGGGGGGACAGGACTATACAATGAGCAGTTCTTC

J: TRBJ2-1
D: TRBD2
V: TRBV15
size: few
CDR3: CATRRLRGITSNEQFF
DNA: TGTGCCACCAGACGCCTGCGGGGGATCACCTCCAATGAGCAGTTCTTC

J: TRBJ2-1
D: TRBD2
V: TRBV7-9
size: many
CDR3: CASSLRRVGLAAYNEQFF
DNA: TGTGCCAGCAGCTTAAGAAGAGTTGGACTAGCGGCTTACAATGAGCAGTTCTTC

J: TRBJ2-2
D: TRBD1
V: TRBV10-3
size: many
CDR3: CAGGQENTGELFF
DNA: TGTGCCGGGGGACAGGAGAACACCGGGGAGCTGTTTTTT

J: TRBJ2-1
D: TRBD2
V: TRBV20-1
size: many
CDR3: CSARDRSSLAGVGDEQFF
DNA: TGCAGTGCTAGAGACCGATCCTCACTAGCGGGAGTTGGAGATGAGCAGTTCTTC

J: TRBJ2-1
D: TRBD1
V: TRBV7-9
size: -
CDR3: CASSPFGTGSYNEQFF
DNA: TGTGCCAGCAGCCCGTTTGGGACAGGGTCTTACAATGAGCAGTTCTTC

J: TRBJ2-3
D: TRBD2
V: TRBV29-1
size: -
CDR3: CSVGGRSSTDTQYF
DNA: TGCAGCGTTGGCGGGAGATCTAGCACAGATACGCAGTATTTT

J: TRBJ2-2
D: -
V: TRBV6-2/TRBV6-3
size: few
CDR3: CASLGFGDTGELFF
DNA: TGTGCCAGCCTCGGATTTGGGGACACCGGGGAGCTGTTTTTT

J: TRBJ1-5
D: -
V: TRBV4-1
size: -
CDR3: CASSQDPRGRNRDQHF
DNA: TGCGCCAGCAGCCAAGATCCCAGGGGCCGCAATCGGGACCAGCATTTT

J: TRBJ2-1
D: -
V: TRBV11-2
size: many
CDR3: CASNQAGSEQFF
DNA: TGTGCCAGCAACCAGGCGGGGAGTGAGCAGTTCTTC

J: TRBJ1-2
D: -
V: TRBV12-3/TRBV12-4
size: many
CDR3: CASSLSGRINYGYTF
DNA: TGTGCCAGCAGTTTATCCGGTCGTATTAACTATGGCTACACCTTC

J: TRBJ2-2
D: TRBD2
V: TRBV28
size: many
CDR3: CASSGGSNTGELFF
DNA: TGTGCCAGCAGCGGGGGGTCGAACACCGGGGAGCTGTTTTTT

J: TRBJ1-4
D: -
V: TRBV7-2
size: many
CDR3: CASSLQGTRNEKLFF
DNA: TGTGCCAGCAGCTTACAGGGGACTCGAAATGAAAAACTGTTTTTT